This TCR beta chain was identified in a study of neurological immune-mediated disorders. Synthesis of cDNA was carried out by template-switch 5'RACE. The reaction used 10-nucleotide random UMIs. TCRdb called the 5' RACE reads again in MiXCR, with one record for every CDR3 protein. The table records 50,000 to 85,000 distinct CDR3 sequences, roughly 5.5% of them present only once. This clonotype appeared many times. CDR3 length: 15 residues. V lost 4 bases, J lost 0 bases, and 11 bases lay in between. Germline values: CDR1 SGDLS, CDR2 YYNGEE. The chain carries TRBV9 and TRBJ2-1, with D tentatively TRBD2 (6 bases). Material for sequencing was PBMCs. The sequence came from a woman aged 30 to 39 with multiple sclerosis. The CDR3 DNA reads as TGTGCCAGCAGCACCGGGGGTAGCTCCTACAATGAGCAGTTCTTC. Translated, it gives CASSTGGSSYNEQFF. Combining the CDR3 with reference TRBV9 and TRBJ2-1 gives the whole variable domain DSGVTQTPKHLITATGQRVTLRCSPRSGDLSVYWYQQSLDQGLQFLIQYYNGEERAKGNILERFSAQQFPDLHSELNLSSLELGDSALYFCASSTGGSSYNEQFFGPGTRLTVL.